This T cell receptor (beta chain) comes out of a study of Graves' ophthalmopathy and Graves' hyperthyroidism. The authors amplified TCR beta CDR3 regions from RNA transcripts. In the first round, RT-PCR was carried out with HTBI primers, and a multiplex PCR formed the second round. Using its own MiXCR run on the multiplex PCR reads, TCRdb lists one record per CDR3 protein. The sample consists of around 1,200,000 distinct CDR3 sequences, 35% to 40% of them appearing once. CDR1 and CDR2 (germline): MNHNS, SASEGT. The CDR3 has 16 amino acids. V gave up 0 bases and J gave up 4 bases, with 12 bases separating them. Certain patients were not enrolled. These were patients with other autoimmune diseases, uncontrolled infections, pregnancy or lactation.

This TCR derives from an adult man with Graves' hyperthyroidism. This sequence joins TRBV6-1 and TRBJ1-4; D not certain. The sequencing input was peripheral blood or thyroid tissue (not recorded which). The CDR3 region is CASSEARSSSNEKLFF. The DNA of the CDR3 is TGTGCCAGCAGTGAAGCCCGGAGCAGTAGTAATGAAAAACTGTTTTTT.